This T cell receptor beta chain was observed in a study of T-cell memory formation after mild COVID-19 (dated by TCRdb to 2020 to 2022). For the wider study: TCR sequence clusters from the two donors were found to be largely donor specific. In two donors, T-cell clones that expanded and contracted after mild COVID-19 were followed by sequencing TCRalpha and TCRbeta repertoires longitudinally. The cohort was made up of two young adult volunteers, one female and one male, who were previously healthy. Findings and caveats that apply to the study as a whole: Contracting CD4+ clones appeared mostly in the CM and EM memory subsets, whereas CD8+ clones were enriched in EMRA. Some responding clones were found in pre-infection memory, which suggests that pre-existing cross-reactive memory T cells took part in the SARS-CoV-2 response. From day 15 to 85, contracting clones showed balanced CD4/CD8 phenotypes, whereas a second wave of clones that expanded from day 15 to 37 leaned towards CD4+. Only two mild cases were covered in the study, and larger cohorts including severe cases with pre-infection samples were considered necessary. The second-wave clones that peaked on day 37 were not confirmed to be SARS-CoV-2 specific.

Ficoll-Paque density gradient centrifugation was the method used to isolate PBMCs. Reading from cysteine to phenylalanine, the CDR3 counts 16 amino acids. The DNA shown is the 48-base CDR3, in frame from base 1. V is reduced by 5 bases and J by 1 base, leaving a spacing of 17 bases between them. CDR1 SGHTA and CDR2 FQGTGA were looked up in the germline V gene. The instrument given in TCRdb is Illumina NovaSeq 6000. Using 5'RACE with constant-segment primers, TCRalpha and TCRbeta cDNA libraries were constructed, with sample barcodes and unique molecular identifiers added in the process. RNA was extracted from every sample with Trizol reagent. Library amplification was performed in two PCR steps, and a second sample barcode and Illumina TruSeq adapters were introduced in the second step. Sequencing of the libraries was done on an Illumina NovaSeq, producing 2 x 150 bp paired-end reads. In the original analysis: Demultiplexing of reads and collapsing into UMI-guided consensus sequences were performed with migec v1.2.7. Using mixcr v2.1.11, UMI consensuses were aligned to TRA and TRB V and J templates and then assembled into clonotypes. A clonotype was counted as expanded or contracted only when both edgeR and NoisET called the clonotype significant, with the noise models trained on biological replicates. For edgeR calls, the cutoffs were a false discovery rate-adjusted p below 0.01 and a log2 fold-change threshold of 1. PCA with hierarchical clustering of max-normalized trajectories of the 1000 most abundant clonotypes was used as exploratory dynamics analysis. Separately sequenced CD4+ and CD8+ repertoires were used to assign the CD4 or CD8 phenotype of responding clones. In-frame beta chains were kept once TCRdb had trimmed the public reads at Q25 with fastp and called clones with MiXCR. All rows with the same CDR3 protein become a single entry with the most common DNA and genes. The V and J calls were determined by TCRdb, not by the authors. The sample table contains roughly 480,000 distinct CDR3 sequences; only one count was recorded for approximately 23% of them. The ten largest make up approximately 13% of the sample.

Points on this clonotype: There is no known antigen for this receptor. No much larger clone is present one base from it, and per-base qualities are unavailable.

The TCR comes from an adult woman who had mild COVID-19 (a few samples of this study predate the infection). The sample titles of this study are shuffled in the database, so cell type and time point are left out; the donor was told from shared clones. Sequenced material: PBMCs or a T cell subset sorted from them (not recorded which). The chain employs TRBV7-3 and TRBJ1-1; TRBD1 might be the D gene, on 5 matching bases. This receptor has the CDR3 CASSPQGPPANTEAFF. The bases read TGTGCCAGCAGCCCTCAGGGTCCCCCTGCGAACACTGAAGCTTTCTTT.